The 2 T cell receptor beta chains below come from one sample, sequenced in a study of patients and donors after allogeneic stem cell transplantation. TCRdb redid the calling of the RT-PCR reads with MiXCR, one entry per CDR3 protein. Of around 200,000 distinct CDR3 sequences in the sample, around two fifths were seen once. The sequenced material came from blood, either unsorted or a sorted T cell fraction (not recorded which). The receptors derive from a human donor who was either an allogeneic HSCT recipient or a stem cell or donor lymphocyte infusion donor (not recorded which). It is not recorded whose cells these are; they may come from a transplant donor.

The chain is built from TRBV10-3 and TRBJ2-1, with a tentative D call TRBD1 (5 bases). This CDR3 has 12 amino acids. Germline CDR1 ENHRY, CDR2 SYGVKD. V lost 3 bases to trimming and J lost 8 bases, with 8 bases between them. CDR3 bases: TGTGCCATCAGTGACCTGGGGCATGAGCAGTTCTTC. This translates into CAISDLGHEQFF.

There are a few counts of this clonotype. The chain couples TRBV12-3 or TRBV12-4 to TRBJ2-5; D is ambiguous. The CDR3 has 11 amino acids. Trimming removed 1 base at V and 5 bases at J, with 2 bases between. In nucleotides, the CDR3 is TGTGCCAGCAGTTTAGTGGAGACCCAGTACTTC. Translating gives CASSLVETQYF.